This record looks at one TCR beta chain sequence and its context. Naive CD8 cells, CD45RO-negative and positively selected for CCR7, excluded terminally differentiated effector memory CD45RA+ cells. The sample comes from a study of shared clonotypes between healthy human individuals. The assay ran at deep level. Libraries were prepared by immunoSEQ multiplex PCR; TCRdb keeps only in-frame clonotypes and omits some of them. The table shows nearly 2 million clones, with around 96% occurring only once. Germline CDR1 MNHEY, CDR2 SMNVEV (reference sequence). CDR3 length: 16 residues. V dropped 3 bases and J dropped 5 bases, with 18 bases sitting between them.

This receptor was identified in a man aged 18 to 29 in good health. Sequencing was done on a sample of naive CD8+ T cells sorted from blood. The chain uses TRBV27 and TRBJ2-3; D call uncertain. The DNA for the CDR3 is TGTGCCAGCAGTTTTCATGATTTTGGGAATGGAGATACGCAGTATTTT. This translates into CASSFHDFGNGDTQYF.